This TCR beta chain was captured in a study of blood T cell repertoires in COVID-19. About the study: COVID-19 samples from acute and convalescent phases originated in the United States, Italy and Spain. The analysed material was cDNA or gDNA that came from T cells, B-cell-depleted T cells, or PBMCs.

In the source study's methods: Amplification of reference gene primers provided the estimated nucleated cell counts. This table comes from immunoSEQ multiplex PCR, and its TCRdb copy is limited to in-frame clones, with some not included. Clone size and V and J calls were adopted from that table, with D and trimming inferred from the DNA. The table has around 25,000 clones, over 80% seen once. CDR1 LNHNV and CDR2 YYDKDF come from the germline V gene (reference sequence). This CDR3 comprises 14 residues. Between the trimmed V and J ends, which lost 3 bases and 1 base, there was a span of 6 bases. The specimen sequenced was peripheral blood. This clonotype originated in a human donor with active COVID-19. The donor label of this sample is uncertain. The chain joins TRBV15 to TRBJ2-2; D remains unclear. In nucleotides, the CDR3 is TGTGCCACCAGCAGCGCGGTGAACACCGGGGAGCTGTTTTTT. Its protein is CATSSAVNTGELFF.